This TCR beta chain comes out of a study of blood T cell repertoires in COVID-19. Study-level information: T cells, B-cell-depleted T cells, or PBMCs supplied cDNA or gDNA.

Assay used: immunoSEQ multiplex PCR; TCRdb lists only in-frame clones, some missing. The sample consists of about 88,000 clones, about 90% of them appearing once. The CDR3 loop spans 15 amino acids. Between the trimmed V and J ends, which lost 0 bases and 0 bases, there was a span of 9 bases. Germline V gives CDR1 SGHRS, CDR2 YFSETQ. The clonotype originates from an elderly man with acute or convalescent COVID-19. The sequenced sample was peripheral blood. The rearrangement uses TRBV5-1 and TRBJ1-1; the D is unclear. The CDR3 here is CASSLDGVMNTEAFF. CDR3 DNA: TGCGCCAGCAGCTTGGATGGAGTCATGAACACTGAAGCTTTCTTT.